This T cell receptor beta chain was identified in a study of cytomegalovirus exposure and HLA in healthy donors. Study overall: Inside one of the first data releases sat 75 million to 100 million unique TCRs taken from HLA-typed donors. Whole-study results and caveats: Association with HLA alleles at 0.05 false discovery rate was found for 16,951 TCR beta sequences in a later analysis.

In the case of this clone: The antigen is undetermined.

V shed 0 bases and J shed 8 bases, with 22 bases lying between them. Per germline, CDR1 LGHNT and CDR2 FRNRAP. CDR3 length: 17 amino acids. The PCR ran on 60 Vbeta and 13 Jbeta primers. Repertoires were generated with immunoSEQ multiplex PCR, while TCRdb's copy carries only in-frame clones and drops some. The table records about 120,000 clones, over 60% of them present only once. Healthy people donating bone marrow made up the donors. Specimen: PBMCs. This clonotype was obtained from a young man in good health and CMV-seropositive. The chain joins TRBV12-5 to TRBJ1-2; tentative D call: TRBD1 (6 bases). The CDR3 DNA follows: TGTGCTAGTGGTTTGGTTTTGGGTTACGACAGGAAGGAAGGCTACACCTTC. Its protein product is CASGLVLGYDRKEGYTF.